These T cell receptor beta chains were read from a single sample in a study of T cell responses to AZD1222 COVID-19 vaccine. TCRdb keeps only in-frame clones here, not all; method: immunoSEQ multiplex PCR. In the table there are some 110,000 clones, 85% to 90% of which are singletons. The source material was peripheral blood, sampled on day 0 of AZD1222 vaccination. The receptors shown here come from an adult in good health. Both conserved end residues are part of each CDR3. A D gene is named only where the DNA matches it firmly. Clone size is shown for a subset of rows, as once, few, many or a class of expanded clone.

V: TRBV27; D: -; J: TRBJ1-6; size: -; DNA: TGTGCCAGCAGGCCCACCTTATGGGGAAGGGAGAATTCACCCCTCCACTTT; CDR3: CASRPTLWGRENSPLHF
V: TRBV7-9; D: -; J: TRBJ2-2; size: -; DNA: TGTGCCAGCAAGGGCCAAGGGGACACCGGGGAGCTGTTTTTT; CDR3: CASKGQGDTGELFF
V: TRBV7-9; D: TRBD1; J: TRBJ1-2; size: -; DNA: TGTGCCAGCAGTGTTGACAGGGCCTTCACTAACTATGGCTACACCTTC; CDR3: CASSVDRAFTNYGYTF
V: TRBV6-6; D: TRBD1; J: TRBJ1-2; size: -; DNA: TGTGCCAGCAGTTACCCGGGACAGGGAGAGGGTGGCTACACCTTC; CDR3: CASSYPGQGEGGYTF
V: TRBV7-9; D: -; J: TRBJ2-7; size: few; DNA: TGTGCCAGCAGCGCAAACAGGGAAAACTCGACCTACGAGCAGTACTTC; CDR3: CASSANRENSTYEQYF
V: TRBV10-3; D: -; J: TRBJ1-4; size: -; DNA: TGTGCCATCAGTGATCGGGCAGGGACTGAAAAACTGTTTTTT; CDR3: CAISDRAGTEKLFF
V: TRBV5-6; D: TRBD1; J: TRBJ1-1; size: -; DNA: TGTGCCAGCAGCTTGGGGCAAGGGGGCTTGAACACTGAAGCTTTCTTT; CDR3: CASSLGQGGLNTEAFF
V: TRBV7-8; D: -; J: TRBJ1-3; size: -; DNA: TGTGCCAGCAGCCCCAGGGTAGGGGGAAACACCATATATTTT; CDR3: CASSPRVGGNTIYF
V: TRBV5-1; D: -; J: TRBJ1-1; size: -; DNA: TGCGCCAGCAGCCCTACTCTGGGGGACTCTGAAGCTTTCTTT; CDR3: CASSPTLGDSEAFF
V: TRBV7-9; D: -; J: TRBJ1-2; size: few; DNA: TGTGCCAGCAGCTTAGAGGTCAGGGCGAACTATGGCTACACCTTC; CDR3: CASSLEVRANYGYTF
V: TRBV27; D: -; J: TRBJ1-6; size: once; DNA: TGTGCCAGCCGACCAGGGAATAATTCACCCCTCCACTTT; CDR3: CASRPGNNSPLHF
V: TRBV4-1; D: -; J: TRBJ2-7; size: -; DNA: TGCGCCAGCAGCCCCCGGCTGGCAGCATCCTACGAGCAGTACTTC; CDR3: CASSPRLAASYEQYF
V: TRBV15; D: TRBD1; J: TRBJ1-3; size: -; DNA: TGTGCCACCAGCAGAGGACAGGGAATCAGGGGGAACTCTGGAAACACCATATATTTT; CDR3: CATSRGQGIRGNSGNTIYF
V: TRBV2; D: -; J: TRBJ2-7; size: -; DNA: TGTGCCAGCATAGCGAGGGGGTTCGTCTACGAGCAGTACTTC; CDR3: CASIARGFVYEQYF
V: TRBV29-1; D: TRBD1; J: TRBJ2-3; size: -; DNA: TGCAGCGCCCAGGGGGCGGGCACAGATACGCAGTATTTT; CDR3: CSAQGAGTDTQYF
V: TRBV6-5; D: -; J: TRBJ1-5; size: -; DNA: TGTGCCAGCACGGGGGGACCGACCAATCAGCCCCAGCATTTT; CDR3: CASTGGPTNQPQHF
V: TRBV7-3; D: -; J: TRBJ2-7; size: -; DNA: TGTGCCAGCAGCTTAAACGGGGTTTACGAGCAGTACTTC; CDR3: CASSLNGVYEQYF
V: TRBV5-1; D: -; J: TRBJ1-2; size: -; DNA: TGCGCCAGCAGCTTTACACAGGGTGCTTCTAACTATGGCTACACCTTC; CDR3: CASSFTQGASNYGYTF
V: TRBV4-2; D: -; J: TRBJ2-3; size: -; DNA: TGTGCCAGCAGCCAAAGGGGAGCAGATACGCAGTATTTT; CDR3: CASSQRGADTQYF
V: TRBV7-2; D: -; J: TRBJ1-6; size: -; DNA: TGTGCCAGCAGCTCCAGGGGTACAGGGTCACGGGGGCCCCTCCACTTT; CDR3: CASSSRGTGSRGPLHF
V: TRBV19; D: TRBD1; J: TRBJ1-5; size: -; DNA: TGTGCCAGTAGTAGTCGAGGGGGCGGAAATCAGCCCCAGCATTTT; CDR3: CASSSRGGGNQPQHF
V: TRBV7-2; D: -; J: TRBJ2-7; size: -; DNA: TGTGCCAGCAGCTTACCAGGGATCGACGAGCAGTACTTC; CDR3: CASSLPGIDEQYF
V: TRBV5-6; D: -; J: TRBJ2-5; size: -; DNA: TGTGCCAGCAGCTCCCAACCGGGACTGGGTGTACAGACCCAGTACTTC; CDR3: CASSSQPGLGVQTQYF
V: TRBV3-1/TRBV3-2; D: -; J: TRBJ1-5; size: -; DNA: TGTGCCAGCAGCCAATCTCTGGGCCAGCCCCAGCATTTT; CDR3: CASSQSLGQPQHF
V: TRBV5-1; D: TRBD2; J: TRBJ2-3; size: -; DNA: TGCGCCAGCAGCCTGGTCAGTAGCGGGGGAGCTCTCACAGATACGCAGTATTTT; CDR3: CASSLVSSGGALTDTQYF
V: TRBV24-1; D: -; J: TRBJ1-2; size: -; DNA: TGTGCCACCAGTGATTTGAGGGACAACTATGGCTACACCTTC; CDR3: CATSDLRDNYGYTF
V: TRBV6-5; D: -; J: TRBJ1-5; size: once; DNA: TGTGCCAGCACCCAAGGGGGGCAGCCCCAGCATTTT; CDR3: CASTQGGQPQHF
V: TRBV28; D: TRBD2; J: TRBJ2-7; size: -; DNA: TGTGCCAGCACCCAAGCGGGAGAAGCTTACGAGCAGTACTTC; CDR3: CASTQAGEAYEQYF
V: TRBV5-1; D: -; J: TRBJ1-1; size: -; DNA: TGCGCCAGCAGCTTGGGGGTCGGTCAGAACACTGAAGCTTTCTTT; CDR3: CASSLGVGQNTEAFF
V: TRBV24-1; D: -; J: TRBJ2-5; size: -; DNA: TGTGCCACCAGTGTTGGAGGGGGGGTTCAAGAGACCCAGTACTTC; CDR3: CATSVGGGVQETQYF
V: TRBV30; D: -; J: TRBJ1-6; size: -; DNA: TGTGCCTGGGGAGCAGGGTTGGGGGTTTCACCCCTCCACTTT; CDR3: CAWGAGLGVSPLHF